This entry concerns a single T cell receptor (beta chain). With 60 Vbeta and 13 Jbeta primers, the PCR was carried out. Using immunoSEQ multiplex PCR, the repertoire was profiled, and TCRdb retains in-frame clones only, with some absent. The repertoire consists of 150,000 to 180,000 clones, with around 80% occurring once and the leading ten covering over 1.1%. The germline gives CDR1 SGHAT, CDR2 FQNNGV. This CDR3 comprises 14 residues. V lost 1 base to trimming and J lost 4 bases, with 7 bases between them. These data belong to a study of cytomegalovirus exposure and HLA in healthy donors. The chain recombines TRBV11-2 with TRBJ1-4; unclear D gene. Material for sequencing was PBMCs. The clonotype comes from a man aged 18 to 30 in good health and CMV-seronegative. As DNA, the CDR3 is TGTGCCAGCAGCTTAGGTAGAGGTAATGAAAAACTGTTTTTT. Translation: CASSLGRGNEKLFF.